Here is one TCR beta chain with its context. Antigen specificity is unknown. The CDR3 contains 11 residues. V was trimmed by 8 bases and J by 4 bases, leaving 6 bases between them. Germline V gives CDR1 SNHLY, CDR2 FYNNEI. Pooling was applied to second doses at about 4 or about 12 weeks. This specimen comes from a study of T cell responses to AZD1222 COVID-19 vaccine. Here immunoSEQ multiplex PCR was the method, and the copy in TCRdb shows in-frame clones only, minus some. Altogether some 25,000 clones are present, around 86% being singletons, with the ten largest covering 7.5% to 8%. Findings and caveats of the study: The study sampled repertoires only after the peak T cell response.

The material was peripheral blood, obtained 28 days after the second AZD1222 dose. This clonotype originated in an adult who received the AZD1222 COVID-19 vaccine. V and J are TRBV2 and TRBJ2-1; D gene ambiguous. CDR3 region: CASELYNEQFF. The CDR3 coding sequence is TGTGCCAGCGAACTTTACAATGAGCAGTTCTTC.